These 6 T cell receptor beta chains were all obtained from the same sample, sequenced in a study of shared clonotypes between healthy human individuals (dated by TCRdb to the early 2020s). The library relied on the immunoSEQ multiplex PCR assay. TCRdb re-hosts the immuneACCESS table, in-frame sequences only. Its copies lack some clones; in the studies checked, an unresolved V gene accounts for under half of them, and the cause for the rest is not known. The sample includes around 2.1 million clones, with just over 90% observed a single time. The ten most abundant clones make up around 1.7% of the sample. CD8 naive samples were CD45RO-negative cells positively selected for CCR7, giving a CD45RA+CCR7+ population that excluded TemRA cells. The specimen was naive CD8+ T cells from PBMCs. The cell subset or site label here, explained by the study, means: CD45RA+CCR7+. The source of these receptors is a man younger than 35 in good health. Some clones in this sample may be carry-over from other donors' samples.

The CDR3 DNA reads TGTGCCAGCAGCTTGGAGGGGTGGGCAGAGCAAGAGACCCAGTACTTC. Translating it yields CASSLEGWAEQETQYF. J is TRBJ2-5 and V is TRBV7-9, with D perhaps matching TRBD2 (6 bases). This CDR3 contains 16 residues. V was cut by 3 bases and J by 2 bases, with 16 bases left in between. In germline, CDR1 is SEHNR, CDR2 FQNEAQ (reference sequence).

The rearrangement uses TRBV28 and TRBJ2-1; TRBD2 matches 13 bases. The germline V gene has CDR1 MDHEN and CDR2 SYDVKM. CDR3 length equals 19 residues. V lost 6 bases, J lost 9 bases, and 20 bases stayed unmatched. As DNA, the CDR3 is TGTGCCAGCAGCCCCCTTCCTCCCACTAGCGGGAGGGCCCTCGGTGAGCAGTTCTTC. This encodes CASSPLPPTSGRALGEQFF. The full variable domain, its missing parts supplied by reference TRBV28 and TRBJ2-1, is DVKVTQSSRYLVKRTGEKVFLECVQDMDHENMFWYRQDPGLGLRLIYFSYDVKMKEKGDIPEGYSVSREKKERFSLILESASTNQTSMYLCASSPLPPTSGRALGEQFFGPGTRLTVL.

This clone was recorded only once. V is TRBV5-1 and J is TRBJ2-3, with 8 bases that match TRBD1. V gave up 2 bases and J gave up 2 bases; unmatched junction bases: 7. The CDR3 has 16 amino acids. Per germline, CDR1 SGHRS and CDR2 YFSETQ. The CDR3 bases are TGCGCCAGCAGCTTACCGGGACAGGAGAACACAGATACGCAGTATTTT. It encodes CASSLPGQENTDTQYF.

The chain joins TRBV30 to TRBJ2-1; the match to TRBD2 covers 7 bases. V lost 2 bases to trimming and J lost 8 bases; unmatched junction nucleotides: 9. The CDR3 covers 14 residues. Germline loops: CDR1 GTSNPN, CDR2 SVGIG (reference sequence). The CDR3 DNA reads as TGTGCCTGGAGTCCCCCACTAGCGATCTATGAGCAGTTCTTC. Translation gives CAWSPPLAIYEQFF.

The V call is TRBV5-4, the J call TRBJ2-2, with unresolved D. The CDR3 covers 12 residues. V lost 7 bases to trimming and J lost 5 bases, with 9 bases between them. Per the germline V gene, CDR1 is SGHNT and CDR2 is YYREEE (reference sequence). The CDR3 reads CASRSRTGELFF. The CDR3 coding sequence is TGTGCCAGCCGCAGTCGGACCGGGGAGCTGTTTTTT.

V usage is TRBV2 and J usage is TRBJ2-7; TRBD1 aligns across 11 bases. The V gene's germline CDR1 is SNHLY and CDR2 FYNNEI. With 0 bases clipped from V and 6 bases from J, the junction kept 13 bases outside the gene matches. CDR3 size: 18 residues. The CDR3 spells CASSEALRSGQGAGEQYF. CDR3 DNA sequence: TGTGCCAGCAGTGAAGCGCTTCGGTCTGGACAGGGGGCGGGCGAGCAGTACTTC.